This T cell receptor beta chain appears in the sequencing data of a study of blood T cell repertoires in COVID-19. Study background: Researchers got acute and convalescent COVID-19 samples from the United States, Italy and Spain.

Assay used: immunoSEQ multiplex PCR; TCRdb lists only in-frame clones, some missing. The sample yields about 130,000 clones, approximately 89% seen once. With V trimmed by 3 bases and J by 1 base, 8 bases remained unmatched. Germline CDR1 SGHRS, CDR2 YFSETQ. This CDR3 region has 16 residues. This chain uses TRBV5-1 with TRBJ2-3, with TRBD1 matching 7 bases. The sample consisted of peripheral blood. The clonotype was recovered from a man aged 50-60 years with acute or convalescent COVID-19. CDR3 protein: CASSSADRDGTDTQYF. In DNA, the CDR3 is TGCGCCAGCAGCTCGGCCGACAGGGATGGCACAGATACGCAGTATTTT.